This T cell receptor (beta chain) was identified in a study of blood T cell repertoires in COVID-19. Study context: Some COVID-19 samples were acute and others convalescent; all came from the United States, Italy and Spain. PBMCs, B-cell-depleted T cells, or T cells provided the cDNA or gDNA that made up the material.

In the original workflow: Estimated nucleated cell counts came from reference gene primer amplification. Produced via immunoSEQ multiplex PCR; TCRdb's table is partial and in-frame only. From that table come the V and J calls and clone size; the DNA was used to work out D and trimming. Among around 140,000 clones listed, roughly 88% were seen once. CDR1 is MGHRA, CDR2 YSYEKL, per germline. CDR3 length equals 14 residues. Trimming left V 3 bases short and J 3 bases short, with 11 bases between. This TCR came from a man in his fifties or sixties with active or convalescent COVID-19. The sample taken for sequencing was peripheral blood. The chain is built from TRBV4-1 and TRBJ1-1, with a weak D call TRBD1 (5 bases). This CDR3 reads CASSHQTEHTEAFF. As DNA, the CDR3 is TGCGCCAGCAGCCACCAGACAGAGCACACTGAAGCTTTCTTT.